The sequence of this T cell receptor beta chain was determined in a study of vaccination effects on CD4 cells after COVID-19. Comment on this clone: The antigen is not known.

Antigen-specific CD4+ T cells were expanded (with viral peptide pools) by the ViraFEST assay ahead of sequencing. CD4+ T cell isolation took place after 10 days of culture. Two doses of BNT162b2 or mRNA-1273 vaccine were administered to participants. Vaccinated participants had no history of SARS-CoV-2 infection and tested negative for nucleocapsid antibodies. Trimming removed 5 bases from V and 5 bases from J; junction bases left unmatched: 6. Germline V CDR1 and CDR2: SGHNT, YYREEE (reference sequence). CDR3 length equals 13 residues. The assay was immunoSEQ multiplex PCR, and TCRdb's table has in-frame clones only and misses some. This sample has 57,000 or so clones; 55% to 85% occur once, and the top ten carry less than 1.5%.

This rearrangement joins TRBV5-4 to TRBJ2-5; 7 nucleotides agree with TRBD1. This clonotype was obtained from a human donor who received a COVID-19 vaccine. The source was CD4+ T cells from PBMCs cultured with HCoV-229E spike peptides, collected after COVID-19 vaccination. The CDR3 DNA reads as TGTGCCAGCAGATCCGGGACAGAGGAGACCCAGTACTTC. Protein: CASRSGTEETQYF.